This TCR beta chain stems from a study of cytomegalovirus exposure and HLA in healthy donors. PCR employed 60 Vbeta and 13 Jbeta primers. Study processing details: Later, an analysis found tens of millions of unique TCR beta chains, and about 10 million of these were shared. Libraries were prepared by immunoSEQ multiplex PCR; TCRdb keeps only in-frame clonotypes and omits some of them. V, J and clone size derive from that table, while D and trimming were established from the DNA sequence. There are 80,000 to 100,000 clones in the sample; under 85% occur only once, and 11% lies in the top ten. Germline CDR1 reads LNHDA; CDR2 reads SQIVND (reference sequence). There are 14 residues in the CDR3. The V gene lost 4 bases and the J gene lost 2 bases, with 12 bases spanning the gap. As regards this clone: Its antigen is not identified.

General study results and limits: It was only CMV serostatus that was available as immune exposure information.

The chain is built from TRBV19 and TRBJ2-7; D is perhaps TRBD1 (5 bases). The receptor comes from a young man in good health and CMV-seropositive. Sequencing was done on a sample of PBMCs. DNA for the CDR3: TGTGCCAGTAGTAGACAGCCGGTAGCCTACGAGCAGTACTTC. Its protein is CASSRQPVAYEQYF.